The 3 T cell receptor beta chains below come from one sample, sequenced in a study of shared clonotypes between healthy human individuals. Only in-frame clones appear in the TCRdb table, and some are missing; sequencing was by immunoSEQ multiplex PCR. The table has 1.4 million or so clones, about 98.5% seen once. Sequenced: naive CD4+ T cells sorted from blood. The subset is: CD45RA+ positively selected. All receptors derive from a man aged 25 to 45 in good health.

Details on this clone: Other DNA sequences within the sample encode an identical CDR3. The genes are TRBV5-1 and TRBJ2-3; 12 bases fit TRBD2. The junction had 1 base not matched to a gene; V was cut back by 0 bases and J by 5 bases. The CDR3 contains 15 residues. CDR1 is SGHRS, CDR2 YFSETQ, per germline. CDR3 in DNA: TGCGCCAGCAGCTTGGGACTAGCGGGAGTAGATACGCAGTATTTT. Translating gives CASSLGLAGVDTQYF. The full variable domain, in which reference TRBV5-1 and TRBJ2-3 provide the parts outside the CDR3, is KAGVTQTPRYLIKTRGQQVTLSCSPISGHRSVSWYQQTPGQGLQFLFEYFSETQRNKGNFPGRFSGRQFSNSRSEMNVSTLELGDSALYLCASSLGLAGVDTQYFGPGTRLTVL.

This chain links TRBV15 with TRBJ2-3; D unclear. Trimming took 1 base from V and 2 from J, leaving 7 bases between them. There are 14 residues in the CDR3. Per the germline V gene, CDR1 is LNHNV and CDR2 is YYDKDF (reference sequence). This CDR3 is CATSRGSATDTQYF. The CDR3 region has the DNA TGTGCCACCAGCAGAGGATCCGCCACAGATACGCAGTATTTT.

CDR3 protein: CASSGNRGKETQYF. Written as DNA, the CDR3 is TGCGCCAGCAGCGGTAACAGGGGCAAAGAGACCCAGTACTTC. The rearrangement links TRBV5-1 to TRBJ2-5; TRBD1 aligns across 7 bases. From germline, CDR1 is SGHRS and CDR2 YFSETQ. CDR3 length: 14 residues. The junction had 6 bases not matched to a gene; V was cut back by 4 bases and J by 3 bases.